This T cell receptor (beta chain) was obtained from a study of T-cell reconstitution after alpha-beta-depleted transplantation in children. Study results and limitations: Certain patients had high TCRbeta diversity at day 60, and it came from recipient T cells and thymic progenitors that survived. The authors attributed T-cell counts and diversity one year after transplant mostly to newly produced T cells. Reportedly, alpha-beta T cells present about two months post-transplant originated from several hundred expanded clones of graft origin.

At least ten counts were recorded for this clonotype. Its target is unknown. Construction of the TCRbeta library involved unique molecular identifiers. TCRdb re-called the PCR reads with MiXCR, one entry per CDR3 protein. The sample consists of fewer than 750,000 distinct CDR3 sequences, under 25% of them appearing once. This CDR3 contains 17 residues. V was pared by 8 bases and J by 5 bases, with 24 bases between. Germline loops: CDR1 MNHEY, CDR2 SVGAGI. The sequence came from a boy in the first two years of life who had a stem cell transplant for acute myeloid leukemia, so the T cells may come from the graft donor. J is TRBJ2-2 and V is TRBV6-5; possibly TRBD2 for D (7 bases). Sequenced material: PBMCs, mostly from graft donor cells, taken 360 days after TCRalphabeta/CD19-depleted stem cell transplant. This CDR3 reads CASRLLGGRGGTGELFF. Here the CDR3 DNA reads TGTGCCAGCCGTCTGTTGGGGGGCAGGGGAGGGACCGGGGAGCTGTTTTTT.